This entry concerns a single T cell receptor (beta chain). The germline gene is not matched at one end of the junction; a read error may be the cause. This sample was included in a study of T cell responses to AZD1222 COVID-19 vaccine. Germline assignment: CDR1 SSHAT and CDR2 FNYEAQ (reference sequence). The CDR3 runs to 16 residues. TCRdb's table, derived via immunoSEQ multiplex PCR, lists solely in-frame clones and lacks some. Found here are about 84,000 clones, approximately 85% of them singletons; the top ten hold about 12%. The TCR sequence derives from an adult who received the AZD1222 COVID-19 vaccine. Specimen: peripheral blood, collected 28 days after the second AZD1222 dose. The chain is built from TRBV7-7 and TRBJ2-2; the D gene is possibly TRBD1 (5 bases). DNA of the CDR3: TGTGCTAGCAGCCCCCTATGGGGCTCCACCAACGGGGAGCTGTTTTTT. Its translation is CASSPLWGSTNGELFF.